This T cell receptor (beta chain) stems from a study of blood T cell repertoires in COVID-19. Study information: T cells, B-cell-depleted T cells, or PBMCs provided the cDNA or gDNA that served as material.

Trimming at V came to 5 bases and at J to 5 bases, leaving 6 bases not matched to a gene. The V gene's germline CDR1 is MNHEY and CDR2 SVGAGI. The length of the CDR3 is 14 residues. In the original processing: Amplifying reference gene primers gave estimates of nucleated cell counts. Here immunoSEQ multiplex PCR was the method, and the copy in TCRdb shows in-frame clones only, minus some. The DNA gave D and trimming, while V, J and clone size come from that table. Among some 140,000 clones, approximately 80% were seen once, and the ten largest hold around an eighth. The sample was peripheral blood. The sequence was collected from a woman aged 60-75 years with COVID-19, enrolled during active disease. The genes are TRBV6-5 and TRBJ1-5, with 7 nucleotides matching TRBD1. The CDR3 DNA follows: TGTGCCAGCAGTCAGAGCCAGGGGGATCAGCCCCAGCATTTT. Amino acids: CASSQSQGDQPQHF.